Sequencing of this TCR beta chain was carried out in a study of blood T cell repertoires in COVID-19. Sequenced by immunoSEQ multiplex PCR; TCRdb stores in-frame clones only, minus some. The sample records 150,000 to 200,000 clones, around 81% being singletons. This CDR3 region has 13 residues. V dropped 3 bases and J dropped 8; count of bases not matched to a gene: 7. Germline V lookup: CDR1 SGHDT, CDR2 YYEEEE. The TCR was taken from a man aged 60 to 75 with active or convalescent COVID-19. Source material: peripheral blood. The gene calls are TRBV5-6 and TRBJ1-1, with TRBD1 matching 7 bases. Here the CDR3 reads CASSSDREIEAFF. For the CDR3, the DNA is TGTGCCAGCAGCTCAGACAGGGAGATCGAAGCTTTCTTT.